The 32 T cell receptor beta chains given below trace back to one sample, sequenced in a study of T cells in Graves' hyperthyroidism and ophthalmopathy (dated by TCRdb to between 2019 and 2020). The library was built by means of multiplex PCR. The sample was run on an Illumina HiSeq 2000. Amplification of TCR beta CDR3 regions was carried out from RNA transcripts. A first-round RT-PCR of the TCR CDR3 used the HTBI primer set with the Qiagen OneStep RT-PCR kit. In-frame beta chains were kept once TCRdb had trimmed the public reads at Q25 with fastp and called clones with MiXCR. Each CDR3 protein appears once, grouped with its most common genes and DNA. The sample table lists more than 500,000 distinct CDR3 sequences, roughly 16% of them with a count of one. Approximately 3.8% of the sample comes from the top ten. The sequenced sample consisted of blood. These receptors came from a woman aged 25-40 years with Graves' hyperthyroidism.

This clonotype was counted many times. The chain employs TRBV20-1 and TRBJ1-5, with 8 bases that match TRBD1. The CDR3 consists of 15 residues. V trimming: 1 base; J trimming: 7 bases; junction bases outside the gene matches: 9. Germline values: CDR1 DFQATT, CDR2 SNEGSKA (reference sequence). The CDR3 reads CSARVRRDRGQPQHF. CDR3 bases: TGCAGTGCTAGAGTAAGGCGTGACAGGGGCCAGCCCCAGCATTTT.

CDR3 sequence reads: CASSYGQGGGGETQYF. DNA for the CDR3: TGTGCCAGCAGTTACGGTCAGGGCGGGGGGGGCGAGACCCAGTACTTC. The chain recombines TRBV6-2 or TRBV6-3 with TRBJ2-5, with TRBD2 matching over 9 bases. The junction had 9 bases not matched to a gene; V was cut back by 2 bases and J by 5 bases. This CDR3 is built from 16 residues. Germline CDR1 is MNHEY and CDR2 is SVGEGT.

CDR3 protein: CAWRGWGRGQETQYF. The CDR3 DNA follows: TGTGCCTGGAGGGGGTGGGGACGGGGGCAAGAGACCCAGTACTTC. The genes are TRBV30 and TRBJ2-5, with D tentatively TRBD2 (6 bases). The ends were cut back, 3 bases at V and 2 bases at J, with 16 bases in the middle. Germline CDR1 reads GTSNPN; CDR2 reads SVGIG (reference sequence). This CDR3 contains 15 residues.

The table lists this clonotype with many counts. This chain connects TRBV6-2 or TRBV6-3 to TRBJ1-5; tentatively, D is TRBD1 (5 bases). The CDR3 consists of 14 residues. Trimming removed 6 bases from V and 6 bases from J, with 15 bases in between. CDR1 and CDR2 (germline): MNHEY, SVGEGT. CDR3 sequence reads: CASSAGGWRQPQHF. The CDR3 region has the DNA TGTGCCAGCAGCGCCGGGGGGTGGCGTCAGCCCCAGCATTTT.

CDR3 in amino acids: CSEGKGQGTDTQYF. CDR3 DNA sequence: TGCAGTGAAGGAAAGGGCCAGGGCACAGATACGCAGTATTTT. The J gene is TRBJ2-3, the V gene TRBV20-1; D gene uncertain. The CDR3 covers 14 residues. Germline lookup yields CDR1 DFQATT and CDR2 SNEGSKA (reference sequence). Trimming left V 7 bases short and J 1 base short, with 15 bases between.

The genes are TRBV20-1 and TRBJ1-2, with 7 bases fitting TRBD1. V lost 5 bases and J lost 4; bases outside the gene matches: 7. This CDR3 region has 13 residues. The germline V gene has CDR1 DFQATT and CDR2 SNEGSKA (reference sequence). The CDR3 here is CSAVQGISYGYTF. The CDR3 coding sequence is TGCAGTGCTGTACAGGGGATTTCCTATGGCTACACCTTC.

There are many counts of this clonotype. V usage is TRBV18 and J usage is TRBJ2-1; the match to TRBD1 covers 9 bases. Germline lookup yields CDR1 KGHSH and CDR2 LQKENI. V lost 2 bases, J lost 8 bases, and 10 bases stayed unmatched. This CDR3 has 16 amino acids. The CDR3 loop reads CASSPFTGQGIDEQFF. CDR3 bases: TGTGCCAGCTCACCATTTACGGGACAGGGAATCGATGAGCAGTTCTTC.

This clonotype was seen ten or more times. The V call is TRBV7-8, the J call TRBJ1-1, with D tentatively TRBD1 (5 bases). Germline lookup yields CDR1 SGHVS and CDR2 FQNEAQ. The V and J ends lost 0 bases and 3 bases respectively, with 11 bases between them. This CDR3 region has 15 residues. The CDR3 DNA sequence: TGTGCCAGCAGCTTAGCCGGTGGGGGTGACACTGAAGCTTTCTTT. Its translation: CASSLAGGGDTEAFF. Looking up the rest from reference TRBV7-8 and TRBJ1-1 gives the full variable domain: GAGVSQSPRYKVAKRGQDVALRCDPISGHVSLFWYQQALGQGPEFLTYFQNEAQLDKSGLPSDRFFAERPEGSVSTLKIQRTQQEDSAVYLCASSLAGGGDTEAFFGQGTRLTVV.

The chain uses TRBV6-1 and TRBJ1-5; maybe TRBD1 (6 bases). Germline CDR1 MNHNS, CDR2 SASEGT. The CDR3 sequence is 14 residues long. Trimming pared 5 bases from V and 3 bases from J, leaving 11 bases between. The CDR3 DNA reads as TGTGCCAGCAGTACCAGGGGCGCCAATCAGCCCCAGCATTTT. It yields the protein CASSTRGANQPQHF.

The J gene is TRBJ2-1, the V gene TRBV24-1; 11 nucleotides align to TRBD2. The CDR3 is 16 residues long. Germline V gene data show CDR1 as KGHDR and CDR2 as SFDVKD. The V gene end was trimmed by 4 bases and the J gene end by 8 bases; junction bases not matched to a gene: 9. In DNA, the CDR3 is TGTGCCACCAGTGAACCTTACCCGACTAGCGGGGATGAGCAGTTCTTC. It is translated as CATSEPYPTSGDEQFF.

This clonotype has ten or more counts. The gene calls are TRBV20-1 and TRBJ2-7; D might be TRBD2 (6 bases). V was trimmed by 1 base and J by 4 bases, leaving 14 bases between them. The CDR3 loop spans 14 amino acids. Germline V gene sequence: CDR1 DFQATT, CDR2 SNEGSKA (reference sequence). CDR3: CSARGGELLYEQYF. The CDR3 DNA reads as TGCAGTGCTAGAGGGGGGGAGCTCTTGTACGAGCAGTACTTC.

This clonotype was found a few times. The chain couples TRBV27 to TRBJ1-2; TRBD1 might be the D (5 bases). The CDR3 consists of 14 residues. Germline-derived CDR1 and CDR2 are MNHEY and SMNVEV (reference sequence). The V gene lost 5 bases and the J gene lost 4 bases, with 14 bases spanning the gap. CDR3 coding DNA: TGTGCCAGCAGTCCCCGAGGCAGGGCCTATGGCTACACCTTC. Its translation: CASSPRGRAYGYTF.

This clonotype was seen many times. The genes are TRBV11-2 and TRBJ2-2, with D possibly being TRBD1 (5 bases). Trimming took 1 base from V and 4 from J, leaving 10 bases between them. The CDR3 consists of 15 residues. Germline-derived CDR1 and CDR2 are SGHAT and FQNNGV. The CDR3: CASSLVWQGTGELFF. The CDR3 bases are TGTGCCAGCAGCTTAGTCTGGCAGGGCACCGGGGAGCTGTTTTTT.

This clonotype has only a few counts. CDR3 region: CATVTRNNEQFF. In DNA form, the CDR3 reads TGTGCCACCGTCACTAGAAACAATGAGCAGTTCTTC. The chain employs TRBV6-1 and TRBJ2-1; a possible D gene is TRBD2 (5 bases). The V and J ends lost 10 bases and 5 bases respectively, with 12 bases between them. Germline CDR1 is MNHNS and CDR2 is SASEGT. This CDR3 spans 12 amino acids.

This clonotype occurred many times. V usage is TRBV7-8 and J usage is TRBJ1-5; D not resolved. Germline CDR1 SGHVS, CDR2 FQNEAQ. V dropped 1 base and J dropped 4 bases, with 8 bases sitting between them. The CDR3 has 14 residues. CDR3 loop: CASSLDLWNQPQHF. CDR3 bases: TGTGCCAGCAGCTTAGATTTATGGAATCAGCCCCAGCATTTT.

The chain is built from TRBV20-1 and TRBJ1-4; D may be TRBD1 (5 bases). Deletions cut 0 bases from V and 5 bases from J, with 13 bases between. The germline V gene encodes CDR1 DFQATT and CDR2 SNEGSKA (reference sequence). The CDR3 extends over 15 amino acids. The CDR3 spells CSARDKKRGNEKLFF. The CDR3, as DNA: TGCAGTGCTAGAGATAAGAAACGGGGGAATGAAAAACTGTTTTTT.

This clonotype was recorded a few times. This chain links TRBV20-1 with TRBJ1-4, with unresolved D. The ends were cut back, 3 bases at V and 5 bases at J, with 22 bases in the middle. The CDR3 length is 17 residues. CDR1 DFQATT and CDR2 SNEGSKA come from the germline V gene (reference sequence). The CDR3 here is CSASLIRSDTLNEKLFF. The CDR3 nucleotides are TGCAGTGCTAGTTTGATAAGATCCGACACCTTAAATGAAAAACTGTTTTTT.

The CDR3 sequence is CASSLVGGGFTGELFF. As DNA, the CDR3 is TGCGCCAGCAGCTTGGTTGGAGGGGGCTTCACCGGGGAGCTGTTTTTT. This rearrangement joins TRBV5-1 to TRBJ2-2, with a weak D call TRBD1 (7 bases). Trimming removed 0 bases from V and 4 bases from J, with 13 bases in between. CDR1 and CDR2 from the germline V gene are SGHRS and YFSETQ. The CDR3 sequence is 16 residues long.

This clonotype was found a few times. The V gene is TRBV9, the J gene TRBJ2-2; D possibly matches TRBD1 or TRBD2 (6 bases each). The CDR3 extends over 14 amino acids. Per the germline V gene, CDR1 is SGDLS and CDR2 is YYNGEE. The V gene lost 7 bases and the J gene lost 6 bases, with 16 bases spanning the gap. The CDR3 sequence is CASGRKGDAGELFF. The CDR3 DNA reads TGTGCCAGCGGGAGGAAGGGGGATGCCGGGGAGCTGTTTTTT.

This clonotype was seen repeatedly, ten times or more. This chain uses TRBV2 with TRBJ2-7, with D tentatively TRBD1 or TRBD2 (6 bases each). The germline gives CDR1 SNHLY, CDR2 FYNNEI. V shed 1 base and J shed 9 bases, with 13 bases lying between them. The CDR3 contains 13 residues. DNA for the CDR3: TGTGCCAGCAGTGAAGTTGGAGGGGGATCGCAGTACTTC. This encodes CASSEVGGGSQYF.

This clonotype was counted at least ten times. J is TRBJ2-7 and V is TRBV25-1; D unresolved. Germline assignment: CDR1 MGHDK and CDR2 SYGVNS. The length of the CDR3 is 11 residues. V lost 1 base to trimming and J lost 5 bases, with 3 bases between them. The CDR3 sequence is CASSEWDEQYF. In nucleotides, the CDR3 is TGTGCCAGCAGTGAATGGGACGAGCAGTACTTC.

The genes are TRBV2 and TRBJ2-1; D is ambiguous. Between the trimmed V and J ends, which lost 7 bases and 5 bases, there was a span of 18 bases. This CDR3 spans 15 amino acids. Germline V gives CDR1 SNHLY, CDR2 FYNNEI. The CDR3: CASTSGRLRNNEQFF. The CDR3, as DNA: TGTGCCAGCACGTCCGGCAGGCTCCGGAACAATGAGCAGTTCTTC.

This chain connects TRBV10-3 to TRBJ2-3; no firm D call. The V and J ends lost 2 bases and 0 bases respectively, with 6 bases between them. The CDR3 loop spans 14 amino acids. The germline CDR1 and CDR2 sequences are ENHRY and SYGVKD. The CDR3 bases are TGTGCCATCAGTGAGGGAAGAAGCACAGATACGCAGTATTTT. Its protein product is CAISEGRSTDTQYF.

This clonotype was counted many times. The rearrangement links TRBV18 to TRBJ1-4; D unclear. From germline, CDR1 is KGHSH and CDR2 LQKENI. V lost 1 base to trimming and J lost 0 bases, with 3 bases between them. This CDR3 is built from 14 residues. The CDR3 spells CASSPRSTNEKLFF. For the CDR3, the DNA is TGTGCCAGCTCACCACGGTCAACTAATGAAAAACTGTTTTTT. The full variable domain, with the rest looked up from reference TRBV18 and TRBJ1-4, is NAGVMQNPRHLVRRRGQEARLRCSPMKGHSHVYWYRQLPEEGLKFMVYLQKENIIDESGMPKERFSAEFPKEGPSILRIQQVVRGDSAAYFCASSPRSTNEKLFFGSGTQLSVL.

This clonotype was observed at least ten times. The junction and the germline gene differ at one end; a read error may be behind it. The chain is built from TRBV28 and TRBJ2-3, with 8 bases aligning to TRBD2. Germline CDR1 reads MDHEN; CDR2 reads SYDVKM. The CDR3 sequence is 13 residues long. CDR3 nucleotides: TGTGCCAGCAGTTACACGGGACTAGATGCGCAGTATTTT. It yields the protein CASSYTGLDAQYF. Based on the CDR3 plus reference TRBV28 and TRBJ2-3, the full variable domain is DVKVTQSSRYLVKRTGEKVFLECVQDMDHENMFWYRQDPGLGLRLIYFSYDVKMKEKGDIPEGYSVSREKKERFSLILESASTNQTSMYLCASSYTGLDAQYFGPGTRLTVL.

The table lists this clonotype with a count of one. The V gene is TRBV7-2, the J gene TRBJ2-3; tentatively, D is TRBD1 or TRBD2 (5 bases each). This CDR3 region has 16 residues. Germline V lookup: CDR1 SGHTA, CDR2 FQGNSA. The V end was cut by 3 bases, the J end by 1 base, with 14 bases between. CDR3 bases: TGTGCCAGCAGCTTTCGGGACCGCGGAGGCACAGATACGCAGTATTTT. This translates into CASSFRDRGGTDTQYF.

The V and J genes are TRBV18 and TRBJ1-1; 8 bases are shared with TRBD1. The CDR3 sequence is 15 residues long. The germline gives CDR1 KGHSH, CDR2 LQKENI. The junction had 8 bases not matched to a gene; V was cut back by 1 base and J by 7 bases. CDR3 protein: CASSPLDRGRSEAFF. DNA of the CDR3: TGTGCCAGCTCACCACTTGACAGGGGAAGGAGTGAAGCTTTCTTT.

The chain couples TRBV7-9 to TRBJ1-3; D may be TRBD1 (6 bases). Germline V gene lookup returns CDR1 SEHNR and CDR2 FQNEAQ (reference sequence). This CDR3 is 15 amino acids long. The V end was cut by 4 bases, the J end by 0 bases, with 10 bases between. In DNA, the CDR3 is TGTGCCAGCAGCTCTGGACAGAGCTCTGGAAACACCATATATTTT. Its translation is CASSSGQSSGNTIYF. Based on the CDR3 plus reference TRBV7-9 and TRBJ1-3, the full variable domain is DTGVSQNPRHKITKRGQNVTFRCDPISEHNRLYWYRQTLGQGPEFLTYFQNEAQLEKSRLLSDRFSAERPKGSFSTLEIQRTEQGDSAMYLCASSSGQSSGNTIYFGEGSWLTVV.

This clonotype showed up just a few times. Germline is not matched at one junction end, which may reflect a read error. This chain connects TRBV6-5 to TRBJ2-1; D remains ambiguous. The CDR3 totals 13 residues. Germline values: CDR1 MNHEY, CDR2 SVGAGI. CDR3 sequence reads: CASSDSGVNEQFF. CDR3 DNA: TGTGCCAGCAGTGACTCAGGAGTCAATGAGCAGTTCTTC.

The chain links TRBV3-1 to TRBJ2-3; D gene ambiguous. Deletions cut 4 bases from V and 9 bases from J, with 14 bases between. Germline lookup yields CDR1 LGHDT and CDR2 YNNKEL (reference sequence). The CDR3 is 13 residues long. CDR3 residues: CASSLPLALTQYF. CDR3 nucleotide sequence: TGTGCCAGCAGCCTCCCCTTGGCGTTAACGCAGTATTTT.

There are a few counts of this clonotype. The V call is TRBV15, the J call TRBJ2-3; D is ambiguous. The length of the CDR3 is 14 residues. The germline V and J ends were trimmed by 1 base and 5 bases, with 10 bases remaining between them. The germline CDR1 and CDR2 sequences are LNHNV and YYDKDF (reference sequence). The CDR3: CATSRGGPRDTQYF. The CDR3 region has the DNA TGTGCCACCAGCAGAGGAGGACCGAGAGATACGCAGTATTTT.

The V call is TRBV7-9, the J call TRBJ2-7; D call uncertain. Germline V lookup: CDR1 SEHNR, CDR2 FQNEAQ (reference sequence). The ends were cut back, 4 bases at V and 0 bases at J, with 13 bases in the middle. This CDR3 is 15 amino acids long. Here the CDR3 reads CASSSEAIGSYEQYF. In nucleotides, the CDR3 is TGTGCCAGCAGCTCCGAAGCTATTGGCTCCTACGAGCAGTACTTC.